This T cell receptor beta chain was sequenced during a study of molecular identifiers for immune sequencing clone quantification. TCRdb passed the PCR reads through MiXCR, listing each CDR3 protein once. The sample has hundreds of thousands of distinct CDR3 sequences, roughly 23% seen once. Germline CDR1 is LGHNA and CDR2 is YNFKEQ. The CDR3 length is 15 residues. The ends were cut back, 0 bases at V and 0 bases at J, with 6 bases in the middle. Sequences were obtained from naive CD8+ T cells from blood, with Jurkat cell RNA spiked in. Specified subset: FACS-sorted CD8+CD4-CCR7+CD45RA+ naive T cells. The chain is built from TRBV4-2 and TRBJ1-5; D is unresolved. The clonotype originates from a human donor in good health. Some libraries in this study had Jurkat cell RNA spiked in. The CDR3 bases are TGTGCCAGCAGCCAAGACAAAAATAGCAATCAGCCCCAGCATTTT. Its protein product is CASSQDKNSNQPQHF.